Listed here are 24 T cell receptor beta chains from one sample, sequenced in a study of neoadjuvant anti-PD-1 for oral cavity cancer. TCRdb keeps only in-frame clones here, not all; method: immunoSEQ multiplex PCR. The sample has around 13,000 clones; roughly three fifths are singletons. Sequences were derived from PBMCs, sampled before nivolumab (anti-PD-1) treatment. These receptors originate from a person aged 40 to 85 with oral cavity squamous cell carcinoma.

In DNA form, the CDR3 reads TGCGCCAGCAGCCAAGTTGGCAGGAGCTCAACTAATGAAAAACTGTTTTTT. Its protein product is CASSQVGRSSTNEKLFF. V gene TRBV4-1 combines with J gene TRBJ1-4; D is uncertain. Germline lookup yields CDR1 MGHRA and CDR2 YSYEKL. V was trimmed by 1 base and J by 0 bases, leaving 12 bases between them. The CDR3 spans 17 residues.

The chain has TRBV19 and TRBJ1-5, with D possibly TRBD1 on 5 matching bases. This CDR3 region has 15 residues. Trimming removed 4 bases from V and 1 base from J, with 11 bases in between. Germline lookup yields CDR1 LNHDA and CDR2 SQIVND (reference sequence). This CDR3 is CASSTQGVSNQPQHF. The CDR3 DNA reads as TGTGCCAGTAGTACCCAGGGAGTAAGCAATCAGCCCCAGCATTTT.

The chain employs TRBV10-2 and TRBJ1-4, with D possibly matching TRBD1 (6 bases). Germline lookup yields CDR1 WSHSY and CDR2 SAAADI. The CDR3 is 15 amino acids. Trimming took 6 bases from V and 5 from J, leaving 16 bases between them. CDR3 sequence (DNA): TGCGCCAGCAGACTACAGGGTAACCCCAATGAAAAACTGTTTTTT. It codes for CASRLQGNPNEKLFF.

V is TRBV5-1 and J is TRBJ2-7; 8 bases fit TRBD1. The germline CDR1 and CDR2 sequences are SGHRS and YFSETQ. CDR3 size: 14 residues. Losses at the gene ends were 4 bases for V and 5 bases for J; bases not matched to a gene: 8. DNA for the CDR3: TGCGCCAGCAGCCCCTGGACAGGGAGCAACGAGCAGTACTTC. Amino acids: CASSPWTGSNEQYF.

The chain combines TRBV19 with TRBJ2-1, with a weak D call TRBD1 (6 bases). The CDR3 runs 16 residues. V dropped 5 bases and J dropped 4 bases, with 18 bases sitting between them. Germline loops: CDR1 LNHDA, CDR2 SQIVND (reference sequence). CDR3 nucleotides: TGTGCCAGTAGTGCAGGGGACACTGGAAGGTACAATGAGCAGTTCTTC. This codes for CASSAGDTGRYNEQFF.

This clone was detected once. The chain employs TRBV4-1 and TRBJ2-7; D unclear. CDR1 is MGHRA and CDR2 is YSYEKL in the germline V gene. This CDR3 has 15 residues. V was pared by 3 bases and J by 2 bases, with 14 bases between. The CDR3 sequence: CASSQVLTQTYEQYF. As DNA, the CDR3 is TGCGCCAGCAGCCAGGTACTGACTCAAACCTACGAGCAGTACTTC.

This clone occurred a few times. The gene calls are TRBV6-1 and TRBJ2-5; 7 bases are shared with TRBD2. V lost 6 bases to trimming and J lost 1 base; unmatched junction nucleotides: 5. The germline V gene has CDR1 MNHNS and CDR2 SASEGT. This CDR3 spans 14 amino acids. The CDR3 nucleotides read TGTGCCAGCAGCCTGGGACTACCCCAAGAGACCCAGTACTTC. Its protein is CASSLGLPQETQYF.

This clone was counted between two and nine times. V usage is TRBV5-4 and J usage is TRBJ2-7; 10 bases line up with TRBD2. J gave up 6 bases and V 0 bases, and 9 bases lay outside the gene matches. The CDR3 has 16 residues. CDR1 and CDR2 (germline): SGHNT, YYREEE (reference sequence). The chain's CDR3 is CASSLELAGQSGEQYF. For the CDR3, the DNA is TGTGCCAGCAGCTTGGAACTAGCGGGACAATCGGGCGAGCAGTACTTC.

The rearrangement joins TRBV7-2 to TRBJ1-1, with D possibly matching TRBD1 (5 bases). V was cut by 4 bases and J by 1 base, with 7 bases left in between. The CDR3 is 13 amino acids. Germline CDR1 and CDR2: SGHTA and FQGNSA. CDR3 amino acids: CASSWGGNTEAFF. The DNA of the CDR3 is TGTGCCAGCAGCTGGGGGGGGAACACTGAAGCTTTCTTT.

CDR3 bases: TGTGCCGGCAGGGAAGGCAATCAGCCCCAGCATTTT. Its translation is CAGREGNQPQHF. V gene TRBV19 combines with J gene TRBJ1-5, with D perhaps TRBD1 (5 bases). CDR3 length: 12 amino acids. Germline CDR1 LNHDA, CDR2 SQIVND (reference sequence). V was cut by 11 bases and J by 2 bases, with 10 bases left in between.

This clone was seen only a few times. V gene TRBV6-5 combines with J gene TRBJ1-5; D is unresolved. The CDR3 runs to 14 residues. In germline, CDR1 is MNHEY, CDR2 SVGAGI. V was clipped by 6 bases and J by 7 bases, with 16 bases between them. The chain's CDR3 is CASRTGGGGQPQHF. The CDR3 nucleotides read TGTGCCAGCAGGACGGGAGGCGGTGGACAGCCCCAGCATTTT.

CDR3 sequence reads: CASSEETGFRNQPQHF. The CDR3 DNA is TGTGCCAGCAGTGAAGAGACAGGCTTTCGCAATCAGCCCCAGCATTTT. V is TRBV6-1 and J is TRBJ1-5, with D possibly matching TRBD1 (6 bases). The V gene's germline CDR1 is MNHNS and CDR2 SASEGT. The ends were cut back, 1 base at V and 2 bases at J, with 12 bases in the middle. This CDR3 is built from 16 residues.

The J gene is TRBJ2-2, the V gene TRBV5-1; 9 bases are shared with TRBD1. This CDR3 spans 15 amino acids. Losses at the gene ends were 3 bases for V and 3 bases for J; bases not matched to a gene: 3. Germline lookup yields CDR1 SGHRS and CDR2 YFSETQ. CDR3 coding DNA: TGCGCCAGCAGCTACCGGACAGGGGACACCGGGGAGCTGTTTTTT. Amino acids: CASSYRTGDTGELFF.

The V gene is TRBV5-1, the J gene TRBJ2-5; 7 positions agree with TRBD1. Germline V lookup: CDR1 SGHRS, CDR2 YFSETQ. Unmatched junction bases numbered 8, after V lost 4 bases and J lost 2 bases. The length of the CDR3 is 15 residues. CDR3 amino acids: CASSRVGQLQETQYF. The CDR3 coding sequence is TGCGCCAGCAGCCGGGTGGGACAGCTACAAGAGACCCAGTACTTC.

The chain combines TRBV7-3 with TRBJ2-1; 8 bases are a match to TRBD2. Trimming removed 2 bases from V and 5 bases from J; junction bases left unmatched: 2. Per the germline V gene, CDR1 is SGHTA and CDR2 is FQGTGA. The CDR3 is 14 amino acids. The CDR3 here is CASSLGLAHNEQFF. The CDR3 DNA is TGTGCCAGCAGCTTAGGACTAGCACACAATGAGCAGTTCTTC.

The J gene is TRBJ2-1, the V gene TRBV4-1, with 8 bases fitting TRBD1. CDR1 and CDR2 (germline): MGHRA, YSYEKL. The CDR3 extends over 14 amino acids. V trimming: 6 bases; J trimming: 9 bases; junction bases outside the gene matches: 10. DNA for the CDR3: TGCGCCAGCAGGTTAGACAGGGGAAGCAGTGAGCAGTTCTTC. Residues: CASRLDRGSSEQFF.

This clone was seen only once. V and J are TRBV27 and TRBJ1-2; D is possibly TRBD1 (5 bases). Germline CDR1 reads MNHEY; CDR2 reads SMNVEV (reference sequence). The CDR3 totals 15 residues. Trimming pared 6 bases from V and 2 bases from J, leaving 16 bases between. CDR3 in DNA: TGTGCCAGCAGAGTACAGGCTGCCCAGAACTATGGCTACACCTTC. Encoded protein: CASRVQAAQNYGYTF.

This clone has just a few counts. This chain joins TRBV4-1 and TRBJ1-1, with a tentative D call TRBD1 (6 bases). This CDR3 region has 13 residues. Germline V CDR1 and CDR2: MGHRA, YSYEKL. The V and J ends lost 5 bases and 3 bases respectively, with 10 bases between them. In nucleotides, the CDR3 is TGCGCCAGCAGCACCGGACAGTACACTGAAGCTTTCTTT. It codes for CASSTGQYTEAFF.

The rearrangement joins TRBV11-3 to TRBJ2-1; TRBD2 matches at 8 bases. The germline gives CDR1 SGHNT, CDR2 YENEEA. Trimming cost V 2 bases and J 6 bases; bases outside gene matches: 3. The length of the CDR3 is 14 residues. The CDR3, as DNA: TGTGCCAGCAGCTTATCCGGGACTAGCAATGAGCAGTTCTTC. It codes for CASSLSGTSNEQFF.

This sequence joins TRBV10-3 and TRBJ2-1, with 10 positions matching TRBD1. Germline V gene lookup returns CDR1 ENHRY and CDR2 SYGVKD. V was clipped by 5 bases and J by 7 bases; unmatched bases: 8. The CDR3 loop spans 15 amino acids. CDR3 sequence reads: CAISQTGGAGNEQFF. In nucleotides, the CDR3 is TGTGCCATCAGTCAGACAGGGGGCGCTGGGAATGAGCAGTTCTTC.

This clone was counted between two and nine times. The chain links TRBV7-9 to TRBJ1-1; D is undetermined. V was trimmed by 5 bases and J by 0 bases, leaving 7 bases between them. The CDR3 loop spans 13 amino acids. The germline V gene has CDR1 SEHNR and CDR2 FQNEAQ (reference sequence). The CDR3 nucleotides read TGTGCCAGCAGCCCCTTTATGAACACTGAAGCTTTCTTT. It yields the protein CASSPFMNTEAFF.

This clone was seen only a few times. The rearrangement joins TRBV6-4 to TRBJ1-2; D is ambiguous. With 6 bases removed from V and 5 bases from J, the gap between germline ends came to 16 bases. This CDR3 is 14 amino acids long. The germline V gene has CDR1 MRHNA and CDR2 SNTAGT. DNA for the CDR3: TGTGCCAGCAGACCGAGGGAGGGTACTTATGGCTACACCTTC. This sequence encodes CASRPREGTYGYTF.

The chain's CDR3 is CASSQAGTSGGKFKNIQYF. In nucleotides, the CDR3 is TGCGCCAGCAGCCAGGCCGGGACTAGCGGGGGGAAGTTCAAAAACATTCAGTACTTC. The chain employs TRBV4-1 and TRBJ2-4; 15 bases are a match to TRBD2. The length of the CDR3 is 19 residues. Germline V CDR1 and CDR2: MGHRA, YSYEKL. Unmatched junction bases numbered 9, after V lost 3 bases and J lost 3 bases.

This clone was observed once. This sequence joins TRBV30 and TRBJ2-7; 7 bases map to TRBD2. The CDR3 runs to 12 residues. Germline trimming cut 7 bases from V and 3 bases from J; bases unmatched to any gene: 6. Germline lookup yields CDR1 GTSNPN and CDR2 SVGIG (reference sequence). The CDR3 nucleotides read TGTGCCTCAGGCCCGGGGGGCTACGAGCAGTACTTC. It is translated as CASGPGGYEQYF. The variable domain in full, completed from reference TRBV30 and TRBJ2-7, reads SQTIHQWPATLVQPVGSPLSLECTVEGTSNPNLYWYRQAAGRGLQLLFYSVGIGQISSEVPQNLSASRPQDRQFILSSKKLLLSDSGFYLCASGPGGYEQYFGPGTRLTVT.